This T cell receptor (beta chain) came from a study of cytomegalovirus exposure and HLA in healthy donors. While the first cohort had fewer than 850 subjects, the donors belonged to the separate validation cohort of over a hundred subjects. Trimming left V 4 bases short and J 6 bases short, with 9 bases between. Germline values: CDR1 MNHNS, CDR2 SASEGT. The CDR3 runs 12 residues. On this clone itself: What it recognizes is unknown.

Data came from immunoSEQ multiplex PCR; TCRdb stores just in-frame clones and leaves some out. The table has roughly 330,000 clones, around 87% seen once. Study-level results: Investigators reported 150 to 200 TCR beta chains as tied to cytomegalovirus. In the 95 to 150 validation repertoires, a later analysis found that first-cohort TCR clusters tended to co-occur.

This TCR was recovered from a woman aged 25-40 years in good health and CMV-seropositive. The rearrangement uses TRBV6-1 and TRBJ1-1; TRBD1 is a possible D gene (5 bases). Sequenced sample: PBMCs. In nucleotides, the CDR3 is TGTGCCAGCAGTGGCATGGGGCCTGAAGCTTTCTTT. It yields the protein CASSGMGPEAFF.